This T cell receptor beta chain originates from a study of T cell responses to AZD1222 COVID-19 vaccine. Sequencing was performed with immunoSEQ multiplex PCR; in TCRdb, only in-frame clones are kept and a portion is missing. In the table there are 95,000 to 150,000 clones, 92% of which are singletons. The CDR3 spans 14 residues. The V gene's germline CDR1 is ENHRY and CDR2 SYGVKD. The ends were cut back, 2 bases at V and 1 base at J, with 8 bases in the middle. This receptor was identified in an adult who received the AZD1222 COVID-19 vaccine. V gene TRBV10-3 combines with J gene TRBJ1-1, with a possible D match to TRBD1 (5 bases). The material was peripheral blood, obtained 28 days after the second AZD1222 dose. CDR3 sequence: CAISEVQANTEAFF. CDR3 nucleotides: TGTGCCATCAGTGAGGTACAGGCGAACACTGAAGCTTTCTTT.